This record looks at one TCR beta chain sequence and its context. The target antigen is unknown. The CDR3 is 14 amino acids. Trimming took off 10 bases at V and 4 bases at J, with 16 bases between the two ends. Germline V CDR1 and CDR2: MNHNY, SVGAGI (reference sequence). The data were taken from a study of cytomegalovirus exposure and HLA in healthy donors. Study overall: Around 85 million unique TCRs from HLA-typed donors were held in an early data release. Findings of the study overall: Many donors shared some public TCRs, even though most TCR sequences were rare. Later analysis placed DRB1 highest and HLA-C lowest in TCR association rates, which differed by HLA locus.

Vbeta (60) and Jbeta (13) primers were used in the PCR. Libraries were prepared by immunoSEQ multiplex PCR; TCRdb keeps only in-frame clonotypes and omits some of them. Among about 140,000 clones, over 60% were seen once, and the ten largest hold roughly 1.2%. The specimen sequenced was PBMCs. The TCR comes from a male donor in good health and CMV-seropositive. The chain employs TRBV6-6 and TRBJ1-4; D ambiguous. The CDR3 is CAISPRVYNEKLFF. For the CDR3, the DNA is TGTGCCATCTCCCCGCGGGTTTATAATGAAAAACTGTTTTTT.